What follows are 30 T cell receptor beta chains derived from one specimen sequenced in a study of blood T cell repertoires in COVID-19. Profiling relied on immunoSEQ multiplex PCR, and the TCRdb table lists in-frame clones only, not all of them. This table holds about 200,000 clones, 70% to 90% found once. Sequencing input: PBMCs or T cells enriched from blood (not recorded which). The receptors were sampled from a young woman who had recovered from COVID-19.

This clone was detected only once. The chain has TRBV28 and TRBJ1-1; D may be TRBD1 (5 bases). Germline CDR1 is MDHEN and CDR2 is SYDVKM. The CDR3 is 14 amino acids. Trimming took 4 bases from V and 8 from J, leaving 17 bases between them. The CDR3 sequence: CASSSPPGQGEAFF. Here the CDR3 DNA reads TGTGCCAGCAGTTCCCCCCCCGGACAAGGCGAAGCTTTCTTT. Combining the CDR3 with reference TRBV28 and TRBJ1-1 gives the whole variable domain DVKVTQSSRYLVKRTGEKVFLECVQDMDHENMFWYRQDPGLGLRLIYFSYDVKMKEKGDIPEGYSVSREKKERFSLILESASTNQTSMYLCASSSPPGQGEAFFGQGTRLTVV.

The chain is built from TRBV7-2 and TRBJ1-2, with no clear D. Germline CDR1 reads SGHTA; CDR2 reads FQGNSA. The V end was cut by 5 bases, the J end by 0 bases, with 13 bases between. CDR3 size: 15 residues. CDR3 bases: TGTGCCAGCAGCGCTCGACTGGGAGCTAACTATGGCTACACCTTC. Its protein is CASSARLGANYGYTF.

This chain uses TRBV18 with TRBJ1-5; 7 bases are a match to TRBD1. Per germline, CDR1 KGHSH and CDR2 LQKENI. This CDR3 region has 16 residues. The V segment lost 4 bases and the J segment 3 bases; nucleotides outside the gene matches: 9. The CDR3 spells CASSLPGTAVNQPQHF. The CDR3 nucleotides read TGTGCCAGCTCACTTCCCGGGACAGCGGTCAATCAGCCCCAGCATTTT. Complete variable domain (other parts from reference TRBV18 and TRBJ1-5): NAGVMQNPRHLVRRRGQEARLRCSPMKGHSHVYWYRQLPEEGLKFMVYLQKENIIDESGMPKERFSAEFPKEGPSILRIQQVVRGDSAAYFCASSLPGTAVNQPQHFGDGTRLSIL.

The chain couples TRBV7-9 to TRBJ1-3, with a possible D match to TRBD1 (5 bases). Per germline, CDR1 SEHNR and CDR2 FQNEAQ (reference sequence). The V end lost 5 bases, the J end lost 1 base, and 9 bases lay between the germline ends. CDR3 length: 14 residues. DNA for the CDR3: TGTGCCAGCAGCCTACAGGAATCTGGAAACACCATATATTTT. It is translated as CASSLQESGNTIYF.

V is TRBV5-4 and J is TRBJ1-1; maybe TRBD1 (6 bases). Germline V gives CDR1 SGHNT, CDR2 YYREEE (reference sequence). V lost 7 bases to trimming and J lost 5 bases, with 18 bases between them. The CDR3 extends over 14 amino acids. The CDR3 protein is CASSPGQAGTEAFF. The CDR3 nucleotides are TGTGCCAGCTCACCGGGACAAGCGGGGACTGAAGCTTTCTTT.

This chain connects TRBV28 to TRBJ1-1, with D perhaps matching TRBD1 (5 bases). V lost 4 bases, J lost 4 bases, and 13 bases lay in between. Germline CDR1 and CDR2: MDHEN and SYDVKM. CDR3 size: 14 residues. The CDR3 sequence is CASSSPGRGTEAFF. In DNA, the CDR3 is TGTGCCAGCAGTTCCCCAGGGAGGGGCACTGAAGCTTTCTTT.

CDR3 DNA sequence: TGCGCCAGCAGCCAAGAGTGGTCCGGTGGCAATCAGCCCCAGCATTTT. Translated, it gives CASSQEWSGGNQPQHF. V and J are TRBV4-1 and TRBJ1-5; D is unclear. V lost 0 bases and J lost 2, with 11 bases in between. The CDR3 is 16 amino acids. Germline-derived CDR1 and CDR2 are MGHRA and YSYEKL.

The chain combines TRBV30 with TRBJ1-1; 8 bases line up with TRBD1. Germline CDR1 reads GTSNPN; CDR2 reads SVGIG (reference sequence). J was trimmed by 0 bases and V by 0 bases; bases with no gene match: 9. CDR3 length: 17 residues. The DNA for the CDR3 is TGTGCCTGGAGTGTACGGGCGACAGGGGCCCTGAACACTGAAGCTTTCTTT. This gives the protein CAWSVRATGALNTEAFF.

V usage is TRBV21-1 and J usage is TRBJ2-7; whether TRBD2, the table's D call, matches the DNA was not checked. TRBV21-1 is labeled a pseudogene. The CDR3 length is 15 residues. The CDR3 sequence: CASNPSAEVRYEQYF. The CDR3 nucleotides are TGTGCCAGCAACCCCTCGGCGGAGGTCCGCTACGAGCAGTACTTC.

The chain carries TRBV5-3 and TRBJ2-2, with TRBD1 identical over 8 bases. TRBV5-3 is marked as an open reading frame, function uncertain. The CDR3 runs to 16 residues. Unmatched junction bases numbered 6, after V lost 4 bases and J lost 1 base. CDR3 in DNA: TGTGCCAGAAGCCCAAAACAGGGGGTGAACACCGGGGAGCTGTTTTTT. This encodes CARSPKQGVNTGELFF.

The genes are TRBV4-1 and TRBJ2-1; 9 nucleotides match TRBD2. V was pared by 2 bases and J by 9 bases, with 11 bases of the junction left unmatched. Germline CDR1 MGHRA, CDR2 YSYEKL. This CDR3 region has 16 residues. In DNA form, the CDR3 reads TGCGCCAGCAGCCAAACCCGCGGGCGGGGGGGCCTTGAGCAGTTCTTC. Translation: CASSQTRGRGGLEQFF.

The rearrangement links TRBV5-1 to TRBJ1-2; D is perhaps TRBD1 (6 bases). This CDR3 is built from 14 residues. Deletions cut 2 bases from V and 4 bases from J, with 12 bases between. The germline gives CDR1 SGHRS, CDR2 YFSETQ. The CDR3 DNA follows: TGCGCCAGCAGCTTCTCCGGGACAAGCTATGGCTACACCTTC. Its protein product is CASSFSGTSYGYTF.

The count of this clone is one. The V call is TRBV5-1, the J call TRBJ2-1, with 14 nucleotides matching TRBD2. CDR1 SGHRS and CDR2 YFSETQ come from the germline V gene. The J segment lost 6 bases and the V segment lost 5 bases, leaving 4 bases of the junction unmatched. This CDR3 has 15 residues. For the CDR3, the DNA is TGCGCCAGCAGTCCCGGGACTAGCGGGGGCAATGAGCAGTTCTTC. Translation: CASSPGTSGGNEQFF.

V usage is TRBV28 and J usage is TRBJ1-2; possible D gene TRBD1, 6 bases. CDR3 length: 14 amino acids. V lost 7 bases to trimming and J lost 6 bases, with 18 bases between them. Germline V gene lookup returns CDR1 MDHEN and CDR2 SYDVKM. The CDR3 nucleotides read TGTGCCAGCACCTGGATAACCCAGGGGCATGGCTACACCTTC. Protein product: CASTWITQGHGYTF.

As regards this clone: This CDR3 is also generated by other DNA sequences in the sample. The chain joins TRBV29-1 to TRBJ1-1; the match to TRBD1 covers 9 bases. The CDR3 consists of 12 residues. The V gene's germline CDR1 is SQVTM and CDR2 ANQGSEA. V lost 5 bases to trimming and J lost 3 bases; unmatched junction nucleotides: 1. The CDR3, as DNA: TGCAGCGTTAGACAGGGGGACACTGAAGCTTTCTTT. Its protein is CSVRQGDTEAFF.

The chain uses TRBV28 and TRBJ2-7, with D maybe TRBD1 (5 bases). Trimming removed 5 bases from V and 7 bases from J, with 9 bases in between. The germline V gene encodes CDR1 MDHEN and CDR2 SYDVKM. The length of the CDR3 is 11 residues. This chain's CDR3 is CASSTRQEQYF. For the CDR3, the DNA is TGTGCCAGCAGTACCCGACAGGAGCAGTACTTC.

The V gene is TRBV5-1, the J gene TRBJ2-2, with 7 positions matching TRBD1. V shed 0 bases and J 1 base; nucleotides not matched to a gene: 0. The CDR3 spans 15 residues. The germline gives CDR1 SGHRS, CDR2 YFSETQ. CDR3: CASSLGDRNTGELFF. CDR3 coding DNA: TGCGCCAGCAGCTTGGGGGACAGGAACACCGGGGAGCTGTTTTTT.

This clone was seen only once. The CDR3 region has the DNA TGTGCCTGGAGTGTTAAGAGATTGGGACAGGACTCGGATTACAATCAGCCCCAGCATTTT. Translated: CAWSVKRLGQDSDYNQPQHF. The chain joins TRBV30 to TRBJ1-5, with 8 bases aligning to TRBD1. Germline trimming cut 0 bases from V and 3 bases from J; bases unmatched to any gene: 19. The length of the CDR3 is 20 residues. Germline V gene data show CDR1 as GTSNPN and CDR2 as SVGIG (reference sequence). The whole variable domain, remainder taken from reference TRBV30 and TRBJ1-5, is SQTIHQWPATLVQPVGSPLSLECTVEGTSNPNLYWYRQAAGRGLQLLFYSVGIGQISSEVPQNLSASRPQDRQFILSSKKLLLSDSGFYLCAWSVKRLGQDSDYNQPQHFGDGTRLSIL.

The chain couples TRBV12-3 or TRBV12-4 to TRBJ2-3; 9 nucleotides match TRBD2. There are 13 residues in the CDR3. Trimming cost V 9 bases and J 4 bases; bases outside gene matches: 5. The DNA for the CDR3 is TGTGCCAGGGAAGAGCGGGAGGCAGATACGCAGTATTTT. Protein product: CAREEREADTQYF.

This clone was detected once. V usage is TRBV28 and J usage is TRBJ2-1; 12 nucleotides align to TRBD2. The CDR3 runs 16 residues. V gave up 5 bases and J gave up 6 bases; unmatched junction bases: 8. CDR1 and CDR2 (germline): MDHEN, SYDVKM. CDR3 DNA sequence: TGTGCCAGCAGTACCACCCTAGCGGGGGGGCTCAATGAGCAGTTCTTC. It is translated as CASSTTLAGGLNEQFF. The variable domain in full, with the rest retrieved from reference TRBV28 and TRBJ2-1, is DVKVTQSSRYLVKRTGEKVFLECVQDMDHENMFWYRQDPGLGLRLIYFSYDVKMKEKGDIPEGYSVSREKKERFSLILESASTNQTSMYLCASSTTLAGGLNEQFFGPGTRLTVL.

The J gene is TRBJ2-7, the V gene TRBV5-1; 7 bases map to TRBD2. This CDR3 comprises 16 residues. Trimming removed 0 bases from V and 1 base from J; junction bases left unmatched: 7. The germline V gene has CDR1 SGHRS and CDR2 YFSETQ. CDR3 amino acids: CASSLAGGGASYEQYF. CDR3 bases: TGCGCCAGCAGCTTGGCAGGCGGGGGTGCTTCCTACGAGCAGTACTTC.

The chain recombines TRBV5-1 with TRBJ2-7; 11 positions match TRBD1. The germline V gene has CDR1 SGHRS and CDR2 YFSETQ. The V segment lost 6 bases and the J segment 4 bases; nucleotides outside the gene matches: 12. This CDR3 region has 16 residues. The CDR3 sequence is CASTYSNGQGAYEQYF. For the CDR3, the DNA is TGCGCCAGCACCTATTCAAATGGACAGGGGGCTTACGAGCAGTACTTC.

The count of this clone is one. The J gene is TRBJ1-6, the V gene TRBV28; D not certain. Trimming took off 6 bases at V and 4 bases at J, with 13 bases between the two ends. This CDR3 is 15 amino acids long. Germline CDR1 is MDHEN and CDR2 is SYDVKM. CDR3 region: CASSFWRRYNSPLHF. CDR3 nucleotide sequence: TGTGCCAGCAGCTTTTGGAGACGGTATAATTCACCCCTCCACTTT. Full variable domain (rest looked up from reference TRBV28 and TRBJ1-6): DVKVTQSSRYLVKRTGEKVFLECVQDMDHENMFWYRQDPGLGLRLIYFSYDVKMKEKGDIPEGYSVSREKKERFSLILESASTNQTSMYLCASSFWRRYNSPLHFGNGTRLTVT.

This clone was found a few times. The chain recombines TRBV30 with TRBJ1-1; TRBD1 aligns across 10 bases. The CDR3 runs to 15 residues. V dropped 0 bases and J dropped 5; count of bases not matched to a gene: 6. CDR1 and CDR2 (germline): GTSNPN, SVGIG (reference sequence). CDR3 sequence: CAWSVADRGKTEAFF. CDR3 sequence (DNA): TGTGCCTGGAGTGTCGCGGACAGGGGGAAAACTGAAGCTTTCTTT.

The sample holds one count of this clone. The chain carries TRBV2 and TRBJ1-2; D is possibly TRBD1 (5 bases). Germline CDR1 SNHLY, CDR2 FYNNEI. V lost 7 bases and J 6 bases, leaving 21 bases between the germline ends. The CDR3 is 15 amino acids. The CDR3 loop is CASKLRGSWGDGYTF. CDR3 in DNA: TGTGCCAGCAAACTAAGAGGGTCGTGGGGGGATGGCTACACCTTC.

This rearrangement joins TRBV9 to TRBJ1-1; no clear D gene. The CDR3 is 12 residues long. V was pared by 4 bases and J by 2 bases, with 6 bases between. Looked up from germline, CDR1 is SGDLS and CDR2 is YYNGEE. CDR3 nucleotides: TGTGCCAGCAGCAATCTTAACACTGAAGCTTTCTTT. Protein product: CASSNLNTEAFF. The full variable domain, with the rest looked up from reference TRBV9 and TRBJ1-1, is DSGVTQTPKHLITATGQRVTLRCSPRSGDLSVYWYQQSLDQGLQFLIQYYNGEERAKGNILERFSAQQFPDLHSELNLSSLELGDSALYFCASSNLNTEAFFGQGTRLTVV.

The chain recombines TRBV6-5 with TRBJ1-3; weak D call: TRBD1 (5 bases). Germline-derived CDR1 and CDR2 are MNHEY and SVGAGI. V was pared by 5 bases and J by 7 bases, with 15 bases between. The CDR3 is made up of 14 amino acids. This CDR3 is CASSTGYASNTIYF. The CDR3 nucleotides are TGTGCCAGCAGTACAGGATACGCTTCGAACACCATATATTTT.

CDR3 sequence (DNA): TGTGCCAGCAGCCAAGATGTCAGGACTAGCGGGGGGCTGAACACCGGGGAGCTGTTTTTT. Its protein is CASSQDVRTSGGLNTGELFF. The genes are TRBV4-2 and TRBJ2-2; the match to TRBD2 covers 14 bases. Trimming took 0 bases from V and 1 from J; bases not matched to a gene: 7. This CDR3 is 20 amino acids long. CDR1 and CDR2 from the germline V gene are LGHNA and YNFKEQ.

V usage is TRBV24-1 and J usage is TRBJ1-1, with D tentatively TRBD1 (6 bases). Trimming removed 3 bases from V and 3 bases from J, with 13 bases in between. Germline V CDR1 and CDR2: KGHDR, SFDVKD. The CDR3 totals 15 residues. The CDR3 DNA reads as TGTGCCACCAGTGATACACAGGGAGATTACACTGAAGCTTTCTTT. It encodes CATSDTQGDYTEAFF.

This rearrangement joins TRBV27 to TRBJ2-7; 13 positions match TRBD2. Germline CDR1 MNHEY, CDR2 SMNVEV (reference sequence). There are 15 residues in the CDR3. Trimming cost V 8 bases and J 4 bases; bases outside gene matches: 8. CDR3 in amino acids: CASAPLAGGRYEQYF. The CDR3 nucleotides read TGTGCCAGCGCCCCACTAGCGGGGGGGCGGTACGAGCAGTACTTC.